The entry below describes one TCR beta chain. The antigen is unknown. The data are from a study of beta chain features in type 1 diabetes. General study results and limits: In every one of the four CD4+ subsets, TCRB CDR3s were moderately but significantly shorter in Type 1 diabetes patients. The VDJ junctions of type 1 diabetes patients carried fewer insertions and more deletions.

Germline V lookup: CDR1 SGDLS, CDR2 YYNGEE. V lost 4 bases to trimming and J lost 9 bases; unmatched junction nucleotides: 15. CDR3 length: 16 amino acids. Sequencing targeted expressed TCRB transcripts, as all isolated RNA had been reverse transcribed. Naive, central memory and regulatory T cell samples produced a mean of around 4 million reads. The assay was immunoSEQ multiplex PCR, and TCRdb's table has in-frame clones only and misses some. The repertoire holds fewer than 30,000 clones, with roughly two thirds as singletons. Averaging around 110 mL, one heparinised blood draw came from each individual donor. A CD45RO/CCR7/CD25/CD127/CD95/CD27 panel sorted naive, central memory, regulatory and stem cell-like memory CD4+ cells.

The sequencing input was Tregs from blood. The chain links TRBV9 to TRBJ2-1, with 8 bases that match TRBD2. The receptor was isolated from a man aged 18 to 35 with type 1 diabetes. The CDR3 sequence is CASSRLWGGLGSEQFF. The CDR3 DNA reads as TGTGCCAGCAGCCGCCTATGGGGGGGACTAGGCTCTGAGCAGTTCTTC.